These T cell receptor beta chains were read from a single sample in a study of CD8 T cells in ankylosing spondylitis. In TCRdb, the 5' RACE reads were re-called with MiXCR into one record per CDR3 protein. This sample carries 220,000 or so distinct CDR3 sequences, approximately 10% of them seen once, and the ten largest clones take roughly a fifth. Material: blood, either unsorted or a sorted T cell fraction (not recorded which). The receptors stem from a male donor with ankylosing spondylitis or in good health (not recorded which). Both conserved end residues are part of each CDR3. D genes are given only for firm matches. For some rows the clone size is stated as once, few or many, or as a class when expanded; others skip it.

CDR3 DNA	CDR3 protein	D gene	V gene	J gene	clone size
TGTGCCATCAGTGACCCCGCGGCCATTCCCTCTGGGGCCAACGTCCTGACTTTC	CAISDPAAIPSGANVLTF	-	TRBV10-3	TRBJ2-6	few
TGTGCCAGCAGTTTGGCGAGAGATACGCAGTATTTT	CASSLARDTQYF	-	TRBV12-3/TRBV12-4	TRBJ2-3	many
TGTGCCAGCAGTCTGGGGGTTAGCCTCGCCTACAATGAGCAGTTCTTC	CASSLGVSLAYNEQFF	-	TRBV12-3/TRBV12-4	TRBJ2-1	many
TGTGCCTGGAGTGGACAGAGACAAGAGACCCAGTACTTC	CAWSGQRQETQYF	-	TRBV30	TRBJ2-5	few
TGTGCCAGCAGTCCCCACGTCACAGATACGCAGTATTTT	CASSPHVTDTQYF	-	TRBV27	TRBJ2-3	-
TGTGCCAGCAGCTTAGTCAGTGGGGCGGCGCAAGAGACCCAGTACTTC	CASSLVSGAAQETQYF	-	TRBV7-2	TRBJ2-5	few
TGTGCCAGCAGCTTAGAAGCGGGGTTGGGTGGCTACACCTTC	CASSLEAGLGGYTF	-	TRBV7-9	TRBJ1-2	many
TGTGCCAGCAGCTTACCGATCAGCCTAGCGGGGGGTTCCTACGAGCAGTACTTC	CASSLPISLAGGSYEQYF	TRBD2	TRBV11-1	TRBJ2-7	many
TGTGCCAGCAGTCCGTGGGAAGCGAACACCGGGGAGCTGTTTTTT	CASSPWEANTGELFF	-	TRBV12-3/TRBV12-4	TRBJ2-2	many
TGTGCCAGCAGCGTACTAGCGGGGGCCCCCATCTCCTACAATGAGCAGTTCTTC	CASSVLAGAPISYNEQFF	TRBD2	TRBV9	TRBJ2-1	few
TGTGCCAGCAGCTTCGCAGGGGGCTGGGACGAGCAGTACTTC	CASSFAGGWDEQYF	TRBD1	TRBV7-2	TRBJ2-7	-
TGCAGTGCTAGAGATCACGGGGGGGGCACAGATACGCAGTATTTT	CSARDHGGGTDTQYF	TRBD2	TRBV20-1	TRBJ2-3	many
TGCGCCAGCAGCTTGGGGGGACAGTCACTTTACGAGCAGTACTTC	CASSLGGQSLYEQYF	TRBD1	TRBV5-1	TRBJ2-7	many
TGTGCCAGCAGCTTAGGCTGGACTTCACCCCTCCACTTT	CASSLGWTSPLHF	-	TRBV7-2	TRBJ1-6	-
TGTGCCAGTAGTCTAAACCAGGGGGCAGATACGCAGTATTTT	CASSLNQGADTQYF	TRBD1	TRBV19	TRBJ2-3	-
TGTGCCAGCAGTTACTCGAATAACAGGGAGGTGACCCAGTACTTC	CASSYSNNREVTQYF	-	TRBV6-5	TRBJ2-5	many
TGCGCCAGCAGCTTGGAGTCAGTAGGCACAGATACGCAGTATTTT	CASSLESVGTDTQYF	-	TRBV5-1	TRBJ2-3	few
TGTGCCATCAGTGAGTCGATTACAACCAATGGCTGCACCTTC	CAISESITTNGCTF	-	TRBV10-3	TRBJ1-2	-